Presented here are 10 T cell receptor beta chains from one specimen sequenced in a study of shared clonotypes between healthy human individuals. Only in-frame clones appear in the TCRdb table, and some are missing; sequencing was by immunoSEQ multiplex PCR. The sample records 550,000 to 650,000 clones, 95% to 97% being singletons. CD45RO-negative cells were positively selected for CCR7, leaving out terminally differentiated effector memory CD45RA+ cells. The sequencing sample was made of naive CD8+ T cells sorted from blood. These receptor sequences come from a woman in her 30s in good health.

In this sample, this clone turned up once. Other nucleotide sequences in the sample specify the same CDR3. CDR3 nucleotides: TGCGCCAGCAGCCATAGACTAGCGGGAGGGTACGAGCAGTACTTC. Its translation: CASSHRLAGGYEQYF. This chain links TRBV4-1 with TRBJ2-7; 14 bases fit TRBD2. Germline CDR1 MGHRA, CDR2 YSYEKL. Unmatched junction bases numbered 2, after V lost 3 bases and J lost 4 bases. The CDR3 spans 15 residues.

Written as DNA, the CDR3 is TGTGCCAGCAGTTCCCTGGCGGGAGAGGACAATGAGCAGTTCTTC. Its protein is CASSSLAGEDNEQFF. The chain uses TRBV28 and TRBJ2-1, with 7 nucleotides matching TRBD2. The V gene's germline CDR1 is MDHEN and CDR2 SYDVKM. This CDR3 comprises 15 residues. Losses at the gene ends were 4 bases for V and 5 bases for J; bases not matched to a gene: 8. The variable domain in full, completed from reference TRBV28 and TRBJ2-1, reads DVKVTQSSRYLVKRTGEKVFLECVQDMDHENMFWYRQDPGLGLRLIYFSYDVKMKEKGDIPEGYSVSREKKERFSLILESASTNQTSMYLCASSSLAGEDNEQFFGPGTRLTVL.

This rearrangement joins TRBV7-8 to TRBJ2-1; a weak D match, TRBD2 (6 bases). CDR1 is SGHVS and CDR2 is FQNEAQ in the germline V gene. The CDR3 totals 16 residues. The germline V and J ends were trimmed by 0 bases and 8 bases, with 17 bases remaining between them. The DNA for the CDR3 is TGTGCCAGCAGCTTAGCTAGCGGCGGCAGTCTCTATGAGCAGTTCTTC. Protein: CASSLASGGSLYEQFF.

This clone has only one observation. CDR3 DNA sequence: TGTGCCAGCAGCGATAAACAGGGGCCCCTCTATGGCTACACCTTC. This codes for CASSDKQGPLYGYTF. The J gene is TRBJ1-2, the V gene TRBV9; TRBD1 matches 7 bases. Germline V gene lookup returns CDR1 SGDLS and CDR2 YYNGEE. The CDR3 loop spans 15 amino acids. The V segment lost 3 bases and the J segment 4 bases; nucleotides outside the gene matches: 9.

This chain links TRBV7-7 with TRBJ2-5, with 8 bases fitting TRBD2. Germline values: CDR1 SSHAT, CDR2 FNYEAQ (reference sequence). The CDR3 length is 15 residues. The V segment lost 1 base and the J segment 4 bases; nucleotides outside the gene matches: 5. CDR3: CASSLDGRAGETQYF. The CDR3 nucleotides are TGTGCCAGCAGCTTAGACGGGAGGGCCGGAGAGACCCAGTACTTC. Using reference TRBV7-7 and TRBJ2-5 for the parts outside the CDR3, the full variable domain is GAGVSQSPRYKVTKRGQDVTLRCDPISSHATLYWYQQALGQGPEFLTYFNYEAQPDKSGLPSDRFSAERPEGSISTLTIQRTEQRDSAMYRCASSLDGRAGETQYFGPGTRLLVL.

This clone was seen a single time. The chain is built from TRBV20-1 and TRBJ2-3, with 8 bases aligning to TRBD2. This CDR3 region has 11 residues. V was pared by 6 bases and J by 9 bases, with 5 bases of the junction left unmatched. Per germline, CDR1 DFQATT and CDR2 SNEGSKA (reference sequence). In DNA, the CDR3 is TGCAGTGCCGTGGGACTAGTAACGCAGTATTTT. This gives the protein CSAVGLVTQYF.

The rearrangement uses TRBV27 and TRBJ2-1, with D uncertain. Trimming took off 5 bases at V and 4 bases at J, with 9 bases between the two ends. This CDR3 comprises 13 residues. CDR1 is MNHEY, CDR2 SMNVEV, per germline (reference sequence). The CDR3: CASSLTKYNEQFF. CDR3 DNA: TGTGCCAGCAGTCTGACAAAATACAATGAGCAGTTCTTC.

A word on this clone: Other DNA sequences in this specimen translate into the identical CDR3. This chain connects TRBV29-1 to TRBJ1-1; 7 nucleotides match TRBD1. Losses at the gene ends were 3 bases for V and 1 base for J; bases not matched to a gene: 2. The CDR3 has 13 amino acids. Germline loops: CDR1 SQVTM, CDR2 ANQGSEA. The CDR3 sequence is CSVDWTGNTEAFF. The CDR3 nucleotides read TGCAGCGTTGACTGGACAGGGAACACTGAAGCTTTCTTT.

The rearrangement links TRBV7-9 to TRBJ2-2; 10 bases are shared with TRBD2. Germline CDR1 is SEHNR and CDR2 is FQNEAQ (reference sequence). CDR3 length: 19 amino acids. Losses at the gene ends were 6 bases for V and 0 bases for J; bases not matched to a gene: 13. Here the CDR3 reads CASRLTSGAGGPNTGELFF. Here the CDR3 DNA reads TGTGCCAGCAGGCTAACTAGCGGAGCGGGAGGGCCGAACACCGGGGAGCTGTTTTTT.

CDR3: CASSLVGDIRGYTF. DNA of the CDR3: TGTGCCAGCAGCTTAGTAGGGGACATCCGCGGCTACACCTTC. This rearrangement joins TRBV7-8 to TRBJ1-2; TRBD1 is a possible D gene (6 bases). The length of the CDR3 is 14 residues. Germline V lookup: CDR1 SGHVS, CDR2 FQNEAQ. V was pared by 1 base and J by 8 bases, with 14 bases between.